The clone carrying this T cell receptor (beta chain) was found once. This record comes from a study of blood T cell repertoires in COVID-19. Trimming removed 0 bases from V and 2 bases from J; junction bases left unmatched: 9. Germline V lookup: CDR1 LNHNV, CDR2 YYDKDF (reference sequence). This CDR3 has 17 amino acids. Assay used: immunoSEQ multiplex PCR; TCRdb lists only in-frame clones, some missing. Among about 150,000 clones, around 90% were seen once, and the ten largest hold around 2%. This receptor was obtained from a man in his fifties who had recovered from COVID-19. Sequencing was performed on peripheral blood. The chain employs TRBV15 and TRBJ1-1, with 7 bases fitting TRBD1. The CDR3 nucleotides are TGTGCCACCAGCAGAGAACGTCGGCAGGGGGTCAACACTGAAGCTTTCTTT. Its translation is CATSRERRQGVNTEAFF.